Sequencing of this TCR beta chain was carried out in a study of T cell responses to AZD1222 COVID-19 vaccine. Whole-study results and caveats: Donors skewed white British and female; clonal diversity was possibly underestimated. The study identified only five or six AZD1222 recipients as seropositive at baseline. With dominance at 160-218 and 743-854, vaccine-associated CD4 TCRs spanned spike.

In germline, CDR1 is SGHRS, CDR2 YFSETQ. After removal of 3 bases from V and 10 bases from J, the junction contained 7 bases not matched to a gene. The CDR3 loop spans 14 amino acids. With regard to this clone: Its antigen is as yet unknown.

Measured with immunoSEQ multiplex PCR; TCRdb has only the in-frame clones, and not every one. The table shows approximately 150,000 clones, with roughly 94% occurring only once. The clonotype originates from an adult who received the AZD1222 COVID-19 vaccine. The chain employs TRBV5-1 and TRBJ1-6, with 7 bases identical to TRBD1. The sample was peripheral blood, taken 28 days after the second AZD1222 dose. The CDR3 DNA follows: TGCGCCAGCAGCTCCGGGACAGTCGACTCACCCCTCCACTTT. The encoded protein is CASSSGTVDSPLHF.